Following are 12 T cell receptor beta chains from one sample sequenced in a study of early T cells in non-severe SARS-CoV-2 infection (dated by TCRdb to the early 2020s). Preparation of the library involved 5' RACE. The data were produced on a NextSeq 500. Using fastp at Q25 and MiXCR, TCRdb reprocessed the public reads and kept productive beta chains. Each entry is one CDR3 protein sequence, shown with its most common DNA and genes. Within this sample are more than 75,000 distinct CDR3 sequences, with approximately 13% of them counted one time only. The ten largest clones add up to 6% of the sample. Input material: whole blood. The origin of the receptors is an adult who was a healthcare worker with PCR-confirmed SARS-CoV-2 infection or an uninfected control (not recorded which).

V is TRBV7-3 and J is TRBJ2-1; possible D gene TRBD1, 6 bases. Germline loops: CDR1 SGHTA, CDR2 FQGTGA. Trimming stripped 5 bases from V and 10 bases from J, with 12 bases between. This CDR3 is 12 amino acids long. The chain's CDR3 is CASSPQGGEQFF. As DNA, the CDR3 is TGTGCCAGCAGCCCACAGGGCGGGGAGCAGTTCTTC. Filled out from reference TRBV7-3 and TRBJ2-1, the complete variable domain reads GAGVSQTPSNKVTEKGKYVELRCDPISGHTALYWYRQSLGQGPEFLIYFQGTGAADDSGLPNDRFFAVRPEGSVSTLKIQRTERGDSAVYLCASSPQGGEQFFGPGTRLTVL.

The genes are TRBV11-1 and TRBJ1-1, with D uncertain. Germline values: CDR1 SGHAT, CDR2 FQDESV (reference sequence). Trimming pared 2 bases from V and 8 bases from J, leaving 9 bases between. There are 12 residues in the CDR3. The CDR3 DNA is TGTGCCAGCAGCTTATGGGTTTCGGAAGCTTTCTTT. This gives the protein CASSLWVSEAFF.

This clonotype was counted between two and nine times. The rearrangement links TRBV27 to TRBJ1-1; the D is unclear. V lost 3 bases and J 4 bases, leaving 3 bases between the germline ends. This CDR3 has 11 residues. Germline CDR1 reads MNHEY; CDR2 reads SMNVEV (reference sequence). CDR3 sequence reads: CASSFGTEAFF. The CDR3 nucleotides read TGTGCCAGCAGTTTCGGCACTGAAGCTTTCTTT.

The table lists this clonotype with many counts. The chain couples TRBV2 to TRBJ1-2, with D unresolved. The CDR3 spans 15 residues. Trimming took 6 bases from V and 0 from J, leaving 14 bases between them. CDR1 is SNHLY, CDR2 FYNNEI, per germline. The CDR3 loop reads CASRDGLGANYGYTF. The CDR3 coding sequence is TGTGCCAGCAGAGATGGGTTAGGAGCTAACTATGGCTACACCTTC.

This sequence joins TRBV3-1 and TRBJ1-2; D not resolved. V was clipped by 2 bases and J by 7 bases, with 11 bases between them. The CDR3 runs 13 residues. Germline V gene data show CDR1 as LGHDT and CDR2 as YNNKEL (reference sequence). The CDR3 DNA reads as TGTGCCAGCAGCCAACAACAATCGGGTGGCTACACCTTC. Its protein is CASSQQQSGGYTF.

This clonotype was observed a few times. The chain uses TRBV12-3 or TRBV12-4 and TRBJ1-4; D unresolved. CDR3 length: 14 amino acids. Trimming stripped 5 bases from V and 3 bases from J, with 10 bases between. CDR3 sequence: CASSLGWANEKLFF. The CDR3 DNA reads as TGTGCCAGCAGTCTTGGGTGGGCTAATGAAAAACTGTTTTTT.

This clonotype has at least ten counts. The rearrangement links TRBV7-9 to TRBJ1-4; a possible D gene is TRBD1 (5 bases). Germline V gene data show CDR1 as SEHNR and CDR2 as FQNEAQ (reference sequence). The V and J ends lost 1 base and 3 bases respectively, with 24 bases between them. The CDR3 is 20 amino acids. CDR3 in amino acids: CASSLGLWRGTVQSNEKLFF. The DNA for the CDR3 is TGTGCCAGCAGCTTAGGTCTCTGGAGGGGAACAGTTCAATCTAATGAAAAACTGTTTTTT. Using reference TRBV7-9 and TRBJ1-4 for the parts outside the CDR3, the full variable domain is DTGVSQNPRHKITKRGQNVTFRCDPISEHNRLYWYRQTLGQGPEFLTYFQNEAQLEKSRLLSDRFSAERPKGSFSTLEIQRTEQGDSAMYLCASSLGLWRGTVQSNEKLFFGSGTQLSVL.

There are many counts of this clonotype. The chain joins TRBV28 to TRBJ1-5; 12 positions match TRBD1. Germline CDR1 MDHEN, CDR2 SYDVKM. The CDR3 is made up of 16 amino acids. Trimming at V came to 5 bases and at J to 6 bases, leaving 8 bases not matched to a gene. CDR3 DNA sequence: TGTGCCAGCAGTGATGCAGGGACAGGGGGCTTTCAGCCCCAGCATTTT. Translating it yields CASSDAGTGGFQPQHF.

Comments on this clonotype: A much more abundant neighbour one base away suggests this may be a read error. The J gene is TRBJ2-7, the V gene TRBV14; perhaps TRBD1 as D (6 bases). Germline CDR1 SGHDN, CDR2 FVKESK. CDR3 length: 14 amino acids. The DNA for the CDR3 is TGTGTCAGCAGCCCACATACAGGGATCTACGAGCAGTACTTC. Translating it yields CVSSPHTGIYEQYF. The full variable domain, completed using reference TRBV14 and TRBJ2-7, is EAGVTQFPSHSVIEKGQTVTLRCDPISGHDNLYWYRRVMGKEIKFLLHFVKESKQDESGMPNNRFLAERTGGTYSTLKVQPAELEDSGVYFCVSSPHTGIYEQYFGPGTRLTVT.

This clonotype was counted a few times. The chain links TRBV7-8 to TRBJ2-2; D possibly corresponds to TRBD2 (5 bases). Germline lookup yields CDR1 SGHVS and CDR2 FQNEAQ. V lost 0 bases and J 1 base, leaving 6 bases between the germline ends. This CDR3 contains 15 residues. DNA of the CDR3: TGTGCCAGCAGCTTAGCGGGGAGGAACACCGGGGAGCTGTTTTTT. It yields the protein CASSLAGRNTGELFF.

The chain employs TRBV10-3 and TRBJ2-1; 12 nucleotides agree with TRBD2. Germline lookup yields CDR1 ENHRY and CDR2 SYGVKD. V lost 2 bases and J lost 4; bases outside the gene matches: 6. This CDR3 is built from 17 residues. The chain's CDR3 is CAISEQVTSGSYNEQFF. The CDR3 bases are TGTGCCATCAGTGAGCAGGTGACTAGCGGGAGTTACAATGAGCAGTTCTTC.

The chain employs TRBV7-9 and TRBJ1-4; D unresolved. The V gene lost 4 bases and the J gene lost 7 bases, with 10 bases spanning the gap. The germline V gene encodes CDR1 SEHNR and CDR2 FQNEAQ (reference sequence). The length of the CDR3 is 13 residues. In DNA, the CDR3 is TGTGCCAGCAGCTCAACGATGGGTGAAAAACTGTTTTTT. Translating gives CASSSTMGEKLFF.